This TCR beta chain was documented in a study of blood T cell repertoires in COVID-19. The data were produced by immunoSEQ multiplex PCR, yet TCRdb's version contains in-frame clones alone and is incomplete. This table has about 130,000 clones, under 85% appearing once. Germline V gene sequence: CDR1 MNHEY, CDR2 SMNVEV (reference sequence). V was clipped by 4 bases and J by 3 bases, with 10 bases between them. The CDR3 is made up of 15 amino acids. This sequence was found in a man aged 25 to 45 who had recovered from COVID-19. The chain recombines TRBV27 with TRBJ2-6; possibly TRBD1 for D (5 bases). What was sequenced was PBMCs or T cells enriched from blood (not recorded which). This CDR3 reads CASSSDSLGANVLTF. DNA of the CDR3: TGTGCCAGCAGTTCAGACAGCCTTGGGGCCAACGTCCTGACTTTC.